This T cell receptor (beta chain) was recovered during a study of T cells in Graves' hyperthyroidism and ophthalmopathy. This clonotype has a handful of counts. Germline values: CDR1 SGHRS, CDR2 YFSETQ. The CDR3 loop spans 15 amino acids. The V gene end was trimmed by 3 bases and the J gene end by 5 bases; junction bases not matched to a gene: 4. Hyperthyroidism of Graves' type that showed no ophthalmopathy progression within 18 months was stable. In patients aged 18 to 65, hyperthyroidism was newly diagnosed, with duration under 2 months. PBMCs were derived from around 10 ml fresh peripheral blood. Amplified regions were TCR beta CDR3 sequences from RNA transcripts. TCR CDR3 underwent first-round RT-PCR with the HTBI primer set. From the multiplex PCR reads, TCRdb called clonotypes with MiXCR, one entry per CDR3 protein. The table has roughly 380,000 distinct CDR3 sequences, about an eighth seen once.

This clonotype was sampled from a woman younger than 35 with Graves' hyperthyroidism. The sample consisted of blood. V is TRBV5-1 and J is TRBJ2-7, with 14 bases matching TRBD2. The CDR3 protein is CASSSGTSGSHEQYF. Written as DNA, the CDR3 is TGCGCCAGCAGCTCCGGGACTAGCGGGAGCCACGAGCAGTACTTC.